The 18 T cell receptor beta chains listed next were all sequenced from one sample in a study of PD-L1 blockade in urothelial cancer. Time point described: pretreatment peripheral blood. Generated by immunoSEQ multiplex PCR, the TCRdb table keeps only in-frame clones and is missing some. The table includes about 79,000 clones, approximately 80% detected once. The sample in question was PBMCs, obtained around atezolizumab (anti-PD-L1) treatment. Every receptor here comes from a man aged 40-49 years with urothelial cancer.

This chain links TRBV6-1 with TRBJ1-1; the match to TRBD1 covers 7 bases. The CDR3 runs to 14 residues. With V trimmed by 6 bases and J by 4 bases, 8 bases remained unmatched. Germline-derived CDR1 and CDR2 are MNHNS and SASEGT. The CDR3 coding sequence is TGTGCCAGCAGCGACCCGGGACAGCTCACTGAAGCTTTCTTT. This encodes CASSDPGQLTEAFF.

The V gene is TRBV2, the J gene TRBJ1-3; no reliable D call. V lost 6 bases and J 0 bases, leaving 12 bases between the germline ends. From germline, CDR1 is SNHLY and CDR2 FYNNEI. The CDR3 loop spans 15 amino acids. The DNA of the CDR3 is TGTGCCAGCAGCCCCCCAGTCGCCTCTGGAAACACCATATATTTT. Translated, it gives CASSPPVASGNTIYF.

This chain links TRBV6-5 with TRBJ2-7; D possibly corresponds to TRBD1 (7 bases). The CDR3 runs to 13 residues. CDR1 and CDR2 from the germline V gene are MNHEY and SVGAGI. The ends were cut back, 10 bases at V and 0 bases at J, with 13 bases in the middle. The CDR3 loop is CATRQGGSYEQYF. The CDR3 region has the DNA TGTGCCACCCGACAGGGAGGCTCCTACGAGCAGTACTTC.

The V call is TRBV5-1, the J call TRBJ2-6; weak D call: TRBD1 (5 bases). The length of the CDR3 is 17 residues. Germline loops: CDR1 SGHRS, CDR2 YFSETQ. Trimming took off 4 bases at V and 0 bases at J, with 14 bases between the two ends. The CDR3 reads CASSNRGGDSGANVLTF. The CDR3 bases are TGCGCCAGCAGCAATAGGGGCGGTGACTCTGGGGCCAACGTCCTGACTTTC.

This chain connects TRBV2 to TRBJ2-7; D unresolved. The CDR3 is 13 residues long. The germline gives CDR1 SNHLY, CDR2 FYNNEI. Trimming cost V 0 bases and J 3 bases, with 6 bases left between them. The CDR3, as DNA: TGTGCCAGCAGTGAAGCCCCAGGCTACGAGCAGTACTTC. It translates to CASSEAPGYEQYF. Full variable domain (outside the CDR3, taken from reference TRBV2 and TRBJ2-7): EPEVTQTPSHQVTQMGQEVILRCVPISNHLYFYWYRQILGQKVEFLVSFYNNEISEKSEIFDDQFSVERPDGSNFTLKIRSTKLEDSAMYFCASSEAPGYEQYFGPGTRLTVT.

The rearrangement uses TRBV29-1 and TRBJ2-7; D is possibly TRBD1 (5 bases). V dropped 7 bases and J dropped 2 bases, with 21 bases sitting between them. Per germline, CDR1 SQVTM and CDR2 ANQGSEA. CDR3 size: 15 residues. The CDR3 region is CSALGGPGQAYEQYF. CDR3 in DNA: TGCAGCGCCCTGGGTGGTCCAGGGCAAGCCTACGAGCAGTACTTC.

A single count supports this clone. CDR3 DNA sequence: TGCAGCGTTGAAGTGGGGAGCGGCAATCAGCCCCAGCATTTT. It specifies CSVEVGSGNQPQHF. The chain recombines TRBV29-1 with TRBJ1-5; D is ambiguous. This CDR3 comprises 14 residues. Deletions cut 1 base from V and 2 bases from J, with 9 bases between. Germline CDR1 SQVTM, CDR2 ANQGSEA.

This chain links TRBV6-5 with TRBJ2-1; TRBD2 aligns across 10 bases. The CDR3 has 14 amino acids. Germline assignment: CDR1 MNHEY and CDR2 SVGAGI. The J segment lost 7 bases and the V segment lost 6 bases, leaving 6 bases of the junction unmatched. The CDR3 region is CASSRLAGHNEQFF. CDR3 nucleotide sequence: TGTGCCAGCAGCAGACTAGCGGGTCATAATGAGCAGTTCTTC.

This chain connects TRBV5-5 to TRBJ2-5, with TRBD2 identical over 16 bases. In germline, CDR1 is SGHKS, CDR2 YYEKEE (reference sequence). The V and J ends lost 4 bases and 2 bases, in that order; junction bases with no gene match: 8. The CDR3 contains 18 residues. The CDR3 region has the DNA TGTGCCAGCAGCCCGGGACTAGCGGGAGGGCTGATTCAAGAGACCCAGTACTTC. It yields the protein CASSPGLAGGLIQETQYF.

This sequence joins TRBV2 and TRBJ2-3; TRBD2 might be the D (6 bases). The ends were cut back, 3 bases at V and 5 bases at J, with 15 bases in the middle. CDR1 SNHLY and CDR2 FYNNEI come from the germline V gene. The CDR3 totals 15 residues. CDR3 loop: CASSDQSGAQDTQYF. Here the CDR3 DNA reads TGTGCCAGCAGTGATCAATCGGGAGCCCAAGATACGCAGTATTTT.

The chain employs TRBV7-2 and TRBJ2-1, with D hard to call. Germline V lookup: CDR1 SGHTA, CDR2 FQGNSA. The V end was cut by 4 bases, the J end by 4 bases, with 26 bases between. The CDR3 totals 19 residues. CDR3 DNA: TGTGCCAGCAGCTCCTCCTTCCCACCACGATGGGCGTTGTACAATGAGCAGTTCTTC. It encodes CASSSSFPPRWALYNEQFF.

This clone was observed once. V is TRBV6-5 and J is TRBJ2-7; D remains ambiguous. CDR1 and CDR2 (germline): MNHEY, SVGAGI. The CDR3 is made up of 11 amino acids. V lost 2 bases to trimming and J lost 5 bases, with 4 bases between them. This CDR3 reads CASSYSHEQYF. For the CDR3, the DNA is TGTGCCAGCAGTTACAGCCACGAGCAGTACTTC.

The chain is built from TRBV2 and TRBJ2-2, with 10 bases matching TRBD2. The CDR3 is 15 residues long. V lost 7 bases to trimming and J lost 6 bases; unmatched junction nucleotides: 8. The germline V gene has CDR1 SNHLY and CDR2 FYNNEI. The CDR3 reads CASNLAGANAGELFF. The CDR3 DNA reads TGTGCCAGCAACCTAGCGGGAGCCAACGCCGGGGAGCTGTTTTTT.

The chain's CDR3 is CASSVGGVGYTF. The CDR3 coding sequence is TGTGCCAGCAGCGTTGGAGGGGTTGGCTACACCTTC. V usage is TRBV9 and J usage is TRBJ1-2; D is perhaps TRBD1 (5 bases). The CDR3 covers 12 residues. Germline V gene data show CDR1 as SGDLS and CDR2 as YYNGEE. The germline V and J ends were trimmed by 2 bases and 7 bases, with 9 bases remaining between them.

The chain employs TRBV11-2 and TRBJ2-1, with a weak D call TRBD1 (5 bases). The germline V gene has CDR1 SGHAT and CDR2 FQNNGV. Trimming took off 1 base at V and 7 bases at J, with 17 bases between the two ends. This CDR3 spans 16 amino acids. The CDR3: CASSLVPSSGANEQFF. CDR3 bases: TGTGCCAGCAGCTTAGTCCCTTCTAGTGGGGCTAATGAGCAGTTCTTC.

V usage is TRBV4-2 and J usage is TRBJ2-7, with D perhaps TRBD1 (6 bases). The CDR3 spans 15 residues. The germline V gene has CDR1 LGHNA and CDR2 YNFKEQ. V lost 4 bases and J lost 5, with 18 bases in between. The CDR3: CASSPRPGDQDEQYF. The CDR3 DNA reads as TGTGCCAGCAGCCCAAGACCAGGGGATCAGGACGAGCAGTACTTC.

The gene calls are TRBV5-1 and TRBJ2-7, with D perhaps matching TRBD2 (6 bases). The V and J ends lost 2 bases and 6 bases respectively, with 15 bases between them. The CDR3 has 14 amino acids. The germline V gene encodes CDR1 SGHRS and CDR2 YFSETQ. The CDR3 nucleotides are TGCGCCAGCAGCTTCCGAGACGGGGGTGGCGAGCAGTACTTC. Protein sequence: CASSFRDGGGEQYF. Variable domain in full (rest from reference TRBV5-1 and TRBJ2-7): KAGVTQTPRYLIKTRGQQVTLSCSPISGHRSVSWYQQTPGQGLQFLFEYFSETQRNKGNFPGRFSGRQFSNSRSEMNVSTLELGDSALYLCASSFRDGGGEQYFGPGTRLTVT.

The rearrangement uses TRBV19 and TRBJ1-5; weak D call: TRBD1 (6 bases). Between the trimmed V and J ends, which lost 5 bases and 7 bases, there was a span of 15 bases. The CDR3 is 14 amino acids. Germline V gene lookup returns CDR1 LNHDA and CDR2 SQIVND (reference sequence). In DNA form, the CDR3 reads TGTGCCAGTAGTGTTAACAGGGTCTGGCAGCCCCAGCATTTT. Translating it yields CASSVNRVWQPQHF.